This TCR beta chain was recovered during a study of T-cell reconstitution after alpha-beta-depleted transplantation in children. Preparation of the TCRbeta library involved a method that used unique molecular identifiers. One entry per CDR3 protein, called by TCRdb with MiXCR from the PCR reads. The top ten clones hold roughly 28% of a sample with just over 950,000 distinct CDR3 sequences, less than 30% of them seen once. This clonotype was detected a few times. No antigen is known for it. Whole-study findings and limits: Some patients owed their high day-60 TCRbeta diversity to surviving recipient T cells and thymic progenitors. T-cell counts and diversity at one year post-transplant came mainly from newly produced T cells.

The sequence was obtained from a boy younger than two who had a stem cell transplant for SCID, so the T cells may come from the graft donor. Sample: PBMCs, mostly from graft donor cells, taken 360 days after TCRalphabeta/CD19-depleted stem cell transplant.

Written as DNA, the CDR3 is TGTGCCATCAGTCCTAAGGAGCGGGGCTCCAACTCTGGGGCCAACGTCCTGACTTTC. This translates into CAISPKERGSNSGANVLTF. The chain links TRBV10-3 to TRBJ2-6; 7 nucleotides line up with TRBD2. The CDR3 runs to 19 residues. Germline V gives CDR1 ENHRY, CDR2 SYGVKD. J gave up 0 bases and V 5 bases, and 13 bases lay outside the gene matches.